What follows are 26 T cell receptor beta chains derived from one specimen sequenced in a study of shared T cell receptors in the human thymus. Method: immunoSEQ multiplex PCR; TCRdb's copy keeps in-frame clones and lacks some. The table lists 720,000 or so clones, approximately 83% of them singletons. This same sample was also part of a study on human thymus T cells.

Sample: thymocytes. The source of these receptors is a girl under two years old with a congenital heart defect.

The CDR3 sequence: CAISEQWTGAGFLNYGYTF. As DNA, the CDR3 is TGTGCCATCAGTGAGCAGTGGACAGGGGCAGGGTTTCTTAACTATGGCTACACCTTC. V is TRBV10-3 and J is TRBJ1-2, with TRBD1 matching 9 bases. The CDR3 sequence is 19 residues long. Per germline, CDR1 ENHRY and CDR2 SYGVKD. J lost 1 base, V lost 2 bases, and 14 bases had no gene match.

The chain has TRBV7-9 and TRBJ1-2, with TRBD1 as a possible D gene (5 bases). Germline-derived CDR1 and CDR2 are SEHNR and FQNEAQ (reference sequence). V lost 5 bases, J lost 6 bases, and 10 bases lay in between. This CDR3 comprises 12 residues. The CDR3 here is CASSPDSDGYTF. CDR3 in DNA: TGTGCCAGCAGCCCTGACAGTGATGGCTACACCTTC.

This clone was detected only once. The chain uses TRBV6-5 and TRBJ1-2, with 8 bases fitting TRBD1. V lost 10 bases, J lost 4 bases, and 5 bases stayed unmatched. The CDR3 runs to 12 residues. CDR1 is MNHEY, CDR2 SVGAGI, per germline. The CDR3 region has the DNA TGTGCCATTGGAGGACAGGGCTATGGCTACACCTTC. As protein: CAIGGQGYGYTF.

This clone was observed a handful of times. The chain employs TRBV4-1 and TRBJ2-1, with a tentative D call TRBD2 (6 bases). Germline values: CDR1 MGHRA, CDR2 YSYEKL. Trimming shortened V by 0 bases and J by 9 bases, and 12 bases separated the two germline ends. CDR3 length: 14 residues. CDR3 DNA: TGCGCCAGCAGCCAAGATACCCCCGGGAGTGAGCAGTTCTTC. Translating it yields CASSQDTPGSEQFF.

The J gene is TRBJ2-7, the V gene TRBV15; the match to TRBD1 covers 7 bases. Germline V lookup: CDR1 LNHNV, CDR2 YYDKDF (reference sequence). This CDR3 contains 15 residues. Germline trimming cut 0 bases from V and 3 bases from J; bases unmatched to any gene: 5. CDR3 amino acids: CATSRDLRTGYEQYF. The DNA of the CDR3 is TGTGCCACCAGCAGAGATCTTCGGACAGGCTACGAGCAGTACTTC. Based on the CDR3 plus reference TRBV15 and TRBJ2-7, the full variable domain is DAMVIQNPRYQVTQFGKPVTLSCSQTLNHNVMYWYQQKSSQAPKLLFHYYDKDFNNEADTPDNFQSRRPNTSFCFLDIRSPGLGDTAMYLCATSRDLRTGYEQYFGPGTRLTVT.

V and J are TRBV6-5 and TRBJ2-4; maybe TRBD1 (5 bases). Germline V gene lookup returns CDR1 MNHEY and CDR2 SVGAGI. V was shortened by 8 bases and J by 4 bases, with 18 bases between the two germline ends. This CDR3 has 15 residues. As DNA, the CDR3 is TGTGCCAGCCCGCAGGGTGGCCGACGGAAAAACATTCAGTACTTC. It is translated as CASPQGGRRKNIQYF.

The chain uses TRBV25-1 and TRBJ1-2; 9 bases are a match to TRBD1. J gave up 4 bases and V 4 bases, and 10 bases lay outside the gene matches. Germline CDR1 is MGHDK and CDR2 is SYGVNS. The CDR3 runs 16 residues. The CDR3, as DNA: TGTGCCAGCAGTGCGACCGGGACAGGGAAGCTCTATGGCTACACCTTC. Translating it yields CASSATGTGKLYGYTF.

The chain uses TRBV7-8 and TRBJ2-1; 11 nucleotides line up with TRBD1. The CDR3 is 16 residues long. CDR1 is SGHVS, CDR2 FQNEAQ, per germline. The trim removed 5 bases at V and 2 bases at J, leaving 5 bases unmatched. Here the CDR3 reads CASSKTGQGAYNEQFF. In DNA form, the CDR3 reads TGTGCCAGCAGCAAGACGGGACAGGGGGCCTACAATGAGCAGTTCTTC. Together with reference TRBV7-8 and TRBJ2-1, the CDR3 gives the full variable domain: GAGVSQSPRYKVAKRGQDVALRCDPISGHVSLFWYQQALGQGPEFLTYFQNEAQLDKSGLPSDRFFAERPEGSVSTLKIQRTQQEDSAVYLCASSKTGQGAYNEQFFGPGTRLTVL.

The chain couples TRBV27 to TRBJ1-2; a possible D gene is TRBD1 (6 bases). The CDR3 is 18 residues long. Germline V gene data show CDR1 as MNHEY and CDR2 as SMNVEV (reference sequence). Deletions cut 5 bases from V and 2 bases from J, with 24 bases between. CDR3 residues: CASSQQTPPQGKNYGYTF. In DNA, the CDR3 is TGTGCCAGCAGTCAACAAACCCCCCCACAGGGAAAGAACTATGGCTACACCTTC.

In its sample, this clone was seen once. The genes are TRBV4-1 and TRBJ2-5, with 8 bases fitting TRBD1. The CDR3 has 15 amino acids. The trim removed 0 bases at V and 5 bases at J, leaving 5 bases unmatched. Germline V gives CDR1 MGHRA, CDR2 YSYEKL. The CDR3: CASSQEFRGRETQYF. The CDR3, as DNA: TGCGCCAGCAGCCAAGAGTTCAGGGGGCGGGAGACCCAGTACTTC.

The gene calls are TRBV7-2 and TRBJ1-1; perhaps TRBD1 as D (6 bases). Germline V gene data show CDR1 as SGHTA and CDR2 as FQGNSA. This CDR3 comprises 12 residues. Between the trimmed V and J ends, which lost 4 bases and 5 bases, there was a span of 8 bases. This CDR3 is CASSSGQTEAFF. DNA for the CDR3: TGTGCCAGCAGCTCTGGACAGACTGAAGCTTTCTTT.

The CDR3 region is CASSIGGCGYTF. The CDR3 DNA reads as TGTGCCAGTAGTATAGGAGGGTGCGGCTACACCTTC. V gene TRBV19 combines with J gene TRBJ1-2; D uncertain. The germline V gene has CDR1 LNHDA and CDR2 SQIVND (reference sequence). V was trimmed by 1 base and J by 8 bases, leaving 8 bases between them. This CDR3 has 12 residues.

The gene calls are TRBV9 and TRBJ2-3; 11 nucleotides match TRBD2. The CDR3 runs 18 residues. After removal of 0 bases from V and 3 bases from J, the junction contained 9 bases not matched to a gene. Germline loops: CDR1 SGDLS, CDR2 YYNGEE. CDR3 nucleotides: TGTGCCAGCAGCGTAGTAAGCTTGGCTAGCGGGGGGACAGATACGCAGTATTTT. Translating it yields CASSVVSLASGGTDTQYF.

This sequence joins TRBV28 and TRBJ2-5; D is ambiguous. This CDR3 spans 15 amino acids. V shed 6 bases and J shed 0 bases, with 14 bases lying between them. CDR1 and CDR2 (germline): MDHEN, SYDVKM. This CDR3 is CASSPMRTHQETQYF. CDR3 sequence (DNA): TGTGCCAGCAGCCCCATGAGAACCCACCAAGAGACCCAGTACTTC.

The CDR3 nucleotides are TGTGCCACCAGCAGAGCAAGACAGGGGGCACGAGACAATGAGCAGTTCTTC. Translation: CATSRARQGARDNEQFF. This chain joins TRBV15 and TRBJ2-1, with 10 bases aligning to TRBD1. The germline CDR1 and CDR2 sequences are LNHNV and YYDKDF (reference sequence). J gave up 5 bases and V 1 base, and 8 bases lay outside the gene matches. This CDR3 spans 17 amino acids.

Written as DNA, the CDR3 is TGTGCCTGGAGTGTTCTCGGGCGGGGGACGATCAATGAGCAGTTCTTC. Its protein product is CAWSVLGRGTINEQFF. The chain couples TRBV30 to TRBJ2-1; 7 bases are a match to TRBD2. J was trimmed by 6 bases and V by 0 bases; bases with no gene match: 11. The germline V gene encodes CDR1 GTSNPN and CDR2 SVGIG (reference sequence). The CDR3 runs to 16 residues.

The chain links TRBV7-2 to TRBJ1-3; 8 nucleotides line up with TRBD1. Trimming removed 1 base from V and 0 bases from J; junction bases left unmatched: 5. Germline V gives CDR1 SGHTA, CDR2 FQGNSA. The CDR3 consists of 17 residues. The CDR3 DNA is TGTGCCAGCAGCTTAGGGGGACAGGCCGGCTCTGGAAACACCATATATTTT. Protein sequence: CASSLGGQAGSGNTIYF.

The chain is built from TRBV15 and TRBJ1-2, with 8 bases identical to TRBD1. CDR1 and CDR2 (germline): LNHNV, YYDKDF (reference sequence). V dropped 2 bases and J dropped 4; count of bases not matched to a gene: 18. This CDR3 region has 19 residues. The CDR3 DNA follows: TGTGCCACCAGCAGATCACCTCAGGGGGCCGTGAACACCGTCTATGGCTACACCTTC. Protein sequence: CATSRSPQGAVNTVYGYTF.

The CDR3 DNA is TGTGCTAGTGGTTTGGTCCCGACAGAGCAGTACTTC. Translation gives CASGLVPTEQYF. The chain carries TRBV12-5 and TRBJ2-7; D call uncertain. CDR1 and CDR2 (germline): LGHNT, FRNRAP. Trimming removed 0 bases at V and 7 bases at J, with 7 bases between. CDR3 length equals 12 residues.

The rearrangement uses TRBV18 and TRBJ1-3, with D unresolved. CDR1 and CDR2 (germline): KGHSH, LQKENI. The V end was cut by 3 bases, the J end by 0 bases, with 12 bases between. The CDR3 has 16 residues. The CDR3 loop reads CASSPSGGSSGNTIYF. In DNA, the CDR3 is TGTGCCAGCTCACCTTCCGGAGGGAGCTCTGGAAACACCATATATTTT.

The table lists this clone with a count of one. The chain links TRBV25-1 to TRBJ1-1; 7 bases line up with TRBD1. The germline CDR1 and CDR2 sequences are MGHDK and SYGVNS. The CDR3 runs to 15 residues. With 5 bases clipped from V and 4 bases from J, the junction kept 10 bases outside the gene matches. The CDR3 is CASSTTSDRLTEAFF. The CDR3 DNA reads as TGTGCCAGCAGTACTACGTCGGACAGGCTCACTGAAGCTTTCTTT. Full variable domain (missing parts from reference TRBV25-1 and TRBJ1-1): EADIYQTPRYLVIGTGKKITLECSQTMGHDKMYWYQQDPGMELHLIHYSYGVNSTEKGDLSSESTVSRIRTEHFPLTLESARPSHTSQYLCASSTTSDRLTEAFFGQGTRLTVV.

V and J are TRBV4-1 and TRBJ1-5; D might be TRBD1 (6 bases). This CDR3 has 15 amino acids. V lost 1 base to trimming and J lost 6 bases, with 13 bases between them. The germline V gene encodes CDR1 MGHRA and CDR2 YSYEKL. DNA for the CDR3: TGCGCCAGCAGCCAAGTCTTACAGGGTATTCAGCCCCAGCATTTT. Translating gives CASSQVLQGIQPQHF.

The chain has TRBV5-8 and TRBJ2-7; TRBD1 might be the D (5 bases). This CDR3 comprises 17 residues. The germline V gene encodes CDR1 SGHTS and CDR2 YDEGEE. The V end was cut by 3 bases, the J end by 4 bases, with 23 bases between. This CDR3 reads CASSSNDSSGRRYEQYF. The CDR3 nucleotides read TGTGCCAGCAGCTCAAACGACAGTAGTGGTCGTCGTTACGAGCAGTACTTC.

The gene calls are TRBV21-1 and TRBJ1-1; TRBD1 is the table's D call and was not checked against the DNA. TRBV21-1 is a pseudogene segment. The CDR3 has 16 amino acids. In DNA form, the CDR3 reads TGTGCCAGCAGCAAAGGGAGAGGACAGGGCACCTTTGAAGCTTTCTTT. It yields the protein CASSKGRGQGTFEAFF.

CDR3 loop: CASSSPYGGEEEKLFF. The DNA for the CDR3 is TGTGCCAGCAGTTCCCCCTACGGGGGGGAAGAAGAAAAACTGTTTTTT. This chain connects TRBV28 to TRBJ1-4; tentatively, D is TRBD1 (5 bases). V was shortened by 4 bases and J by 8 bases, with 20 bases between the two germline ends. The CDR3 contains 16 residues. Germline loops: CDR1 MDHEN, CDR2 SYDVKM.

The rearrangement links TRBV10-1 to TRBJ2-1; a possible D gene is TRBD2 (6 bases). Germline lookup yields CDR1 WNHNN and CDR2 SYGVQD (reference sequence). This CDR3 has 21 amino acids. Trimming took off 0 bases at V and 5 bases at J, with 29 bases between the two ends. The CDR3 DNA follows: TGCGCCAGCAGTGAGTCCGCTTTCCGACCGACTAGTCCCAAACCAAACAATGAGCAGTTCTTC. Translation: CASSESAFRPTSPKPNNEQFF.